A selection of T cell receptor beta chains follows, all from one sample in a study of T-cell memory formation after mild COVID-19. TCRdb recomputed calls from the 5' RACE reads with MiXCR, one row per CDR3 protein. Here the sample spans fewer than 350,000 distinct CDR3 sequences, less than 9.5% being singletons. The sample taken for sequencing was PBMCs or a T cell subset sorted from them (not recorded which). The origin of the receptors is a man aged 18-30 years who had mild COVID-19 (a few samples of this study predate the infection). Cell type and time point are not known. Each CDR3 is given without its conserved first and last residue. The D gene is left open where the match is weak. Clone size is given for some rows only: seen once, a few or many times, or a class if the clone is expanded.

v_gene	j_gene	d_gene	abundance	CDR3aa
TRBV20-1	TRBJ1-1	.	few	SAASDTEAF
TRBV12-3/TRBV12-4	TRBJ2-2	.	.	ASSLGPAQTGELF
TRBV18	TRBJ1-1	.	few	ASSPTPGHAAF
TRBV27	TRBJ1-2	TRBD1	few	ASSLTRTGGLYGYT
TRBV7-9	TRBJ2-5	TRBD2	many	ASSLRGLQETQY
TRBV5-6	TRBJ1-1	.	many	ASSRGADGGAF
TRBV20-1	TRBJ2-5	.	few	SARDSPKTQY
TRBV5-1	TRBJ2-5	TRBD1	few	ASSFELRGLETQY
TRBV7-9	TRBJ1-2	.	.	ASSSSRDDRTYYGYT
TRBV6-6	TRBJ1-2	TRBD1	.	ASTRTGVDGYT
TRBV10-3	TRBJ2-3	TRBD2	.	AIGLWASGGHPLNTDTQY
TRBV4-2	TRBJ2-3	TRBD2	many	ASSQSRSSGGANTQY
TRBV6-1	TRBJ1-1	TRBD1	many	ASSEVRQGGTEAF
TRBV12-3/TRBV12-4	TRBJ1-1	.	few	ASSFWGGTEAF
TRBV28	TRBJ2-3	TRBD1	few	ASRTTRDRHTDTQY
TRBV12-3/TRBV12-4	TRBJ2-5	.	.	ASGRETQY
TRBV6-6	TRBJ1-1	.	many	ASSYGNRGRENTEAF
TRBV5-1	TRBJ2-7	TRBD1	many	ASSLQGVSYEQY
TRBV6-2/TRBV6-3	TRBJ2-7	TRBD2	.	ASSYGGLAREQY
TRBV12-3/TRBV12-4	TRBJ2-7	.	.	ASTSSGSYEQY
TRBV6-2/TRBV6-3	TRBJ2-7	TRBD1	.	ASRRGTAPYEQY
TRBV5-1	TRBJ1-3	.	many	ASSRVTDPLSSGNTIY
TRBV29-1	TRBJ2-7	.	.	SVEDAGRTYEQY
TRBV5-1	TRBJ2-1	.	.	ASSVPGSMGLNEQF
TRBV3-1	TRBJ2-1	.	.	ASSRSESSYNEQF
TRBV7-6	TRBJ2-1	.	.	ASSLRTDSNNEQF
TRBV6-2/TRBV6-3	TRBJ2-1	TRBD1	.	PSRQPGQGYNEQF
TRBV12-3/TRBV12-4	TRBJ2-2	TRBD2	many	ASSFAPGTSEFSGELF
TRBV18	TRBJ1-6	.	many	ASSPPNSDLNNSPLH
TRBV3-1	TRBJ2-4	.	.	ASSPLVGGGKNIQY
TRBV5-1	TRBJ2-5	.	many	ASSLGEETQY
TRBV4-3	TRBJ1-2	.	.	ASSICGYT
TRBV4-2	TRBJ2-5	.	few	ASSQEKLRVGETQY
TRBV4-1	TRBJ2-2	.	few	ASSQDGWGANTGELF
TRBV20-1	TRBJ2-1	.	few	SAGRGTYNEQF
TRBV6-5	TRBJ2-6	.	.	ASSYGGAGANVLT
TRBV4-2	TRBJ2-7	TRBD2	.	ASSQGALAGSYEQY
TRBV6-2/TRBV6-3	TRBJ2-2	.	few	ASSYSRNTGELF
TRBV4-3	TRBJ2-3	TRBD2	.	ASSPGPGASGVITDTQY
TRBV7-9	TRBJ2-3	.	.	ASHRSTDTQY
TRBV6-2/TRBV6-3	TRBJ2-5	.	.	ASRGKETQY
TRBV18	TRBJ2-7	.	few	ASSGGQDLGYEQY
TRBV7-2	TRBJ1-3	.	few	ASSLNPRGAGNTIY
TRBV7-2	TRBJ2-4	TRBD1	many	ASSFTGDGAKNIQY
TRBV4-2	TRBJ2-7	.	.	ASSQGWSVWSEQY
TRBV4-3	TRBJ2-7	.	.	ASSQEAQTGYEQY